This TCR beta chain originates from a study of blood T cell repertoires in COVID-19. Across the study: COVID-19 samples, acute and convalescent, were from the United States, Italy and Spain.

Per the authors' pipeline: It was from reference gene primer amplification that nucleated cell counts were estimated. Generated by immunoSEQ multiplex PCR, the TCRdb table keeps only in-frame clones and is missing some. Clonal size and the V and J genes are those of that table, whereas D and trimming came from the DNA. The table lists fewer than 250,000 clones, about nine tenths of them singletons. Patients of the Seattle cohort, enrolled during active infection, were followed longitudinally. Germline-derived CDR1 and CDR2 are SNHLY and FYNNEI. V dropped 6 bases and J dropped 4; count of bases not matched to a gene: 5. The CDR3 totals 14 residues.

The sequencing input was peripheral blood. The genes are TRBV2 and TRBJ2-2; 7 bases are a match to TRBD1. The sequence derives from a man younger than 40 with COVID-19, enrolled during active disease. The CDR3 sequence: CASRRDRATGELFF. The CDR3, as DNA: TGTGCCAGCAGGAGGGACAGAGCCACCGGGGAGCTGTTTTTT.